This is a list of T cell receptor beta chains from one sample in a study of T cell repertoires in cytomegalovirus infection. Each CDR3 protein gets one entry after TCRdb re-called the reads with MiXCR. Of fewer than 550,000 distinct CDR3 sequences in the sample, about 11% were seen once. Sequenced sample: PBMCs. These receptors were taken from a human donor in good health (CMV status not recorded). Some clones in this sample may be carry-over from other donors' samples. CDR3s include the opening cysteine and the closing phenylalanine or tryptophan. The D gene is left open where the match is weak. A clone size is listed for some rows: how often the clone was seen (once, few, many), or a class if it is expanded.

V gene	D gene	clone size	J gene	CDR3 DNA	CDR3 protein
TRBV19	NA	many	TRBJ1-1	TGTGCCAGTAGTAATTCTGACTACTGGGACACTGAAGCTTTCTTT	CASSNSDYWDTEAFF
TRBV19	TRBD1	many	TRBJ2-1	TGTGCCAGTAGTCCCCGGGACAGGGGGAACAATGAGCAGTTCTTC	CASSPRDRGNNEQFF
TRBV7-3	NA	many	TRBJ1-6	TGTGCCAGCAGCTTTTCGGGGATTTCACCCCTCCACTTT	CASSFSGISPLHF
TRBV29-1	TRBD2	few	TRBJ2-5	TGCAGCGGGGCGCTAGCGGGAGGGTGGGAGACCCAGTACTTC	CSGALAGGWETQYF
TRBV18	NA	many	TRBJ1-3	TGTGCCAGCTCACCAGGGCCCACCGCGGGAAACACCATATATTTT	CASSPGPTAGNTIYF
TRBV30	NA	NA	TRBJ2-1	TGTGCCTGGAGTGAACAGGGTGAGCAGTTCTTC	CAWSEQGEQFF
TRBV2	TRBD1	few	TRBJ1-5	TGTGCCAGCACCCTGACAGGGAGGAGCAATCAGCCCCAGCATTTT	CASTLTGRSNQPQHF
TRBV6-5	TRBD1	few	TRBJ1-2	TGTGCCAGCAGTAGGGACAGGGTAACAAACTATGGCTACACCTTC	CASSRDRVTNYGYTF
TRBV6-1	TRBD1	many	TRBJ2-1	TGTGCCAGCAGAGCTACAGGGGTGAGGGGCAATGAGCAGTTCTTC	CASRATGVRGNEQFF
TRBV10-3	NA	many	TRBJ1-3	TGTGCCATCAGTGAGTCTGGGGGGACGAACACCATATATTTT	CAISESGGTNTIYF
TRBV6-6	TRBD1	many	TRBJ2-5	TGTGCCAGCAGTGGCCGGGACAGGGCATCCGAGACCCAGTACTTC	CASSGRDRASETQYF
TRBV15	NA	NA	TRBJ1-2	TGTGCCACCAGCAGAGAATCCCCAGGGTTGGGCTATGGCTACACCTTC	CATSRESPGLGYGYTF
TRBV20-1	NA	few	TRBJ2-7	TGCAGTGCTAGGCTACCGCCTTACGAGCAGTACTTC	CSARLPPYEQYF
TRBV24-1	NA	few	TRBJ2-1	TGTGCCACCGGAACTTACAATGAGCAGTTCTTC	CATGTYNEQFF
TRBV12-3/TRBV12-4	NA	few	TRBJ1-2	TGTGCCAGCAGTTTAGGAAGCTTGCGTGGCTACACCTTC	CASSLGSLRGYTF
TRBV2	NA	NA	TRBJ2-2	TGTGCCTGCACAAGGGACGTCAACACCGGGGAGCTGTTTTTT	CACTRDVNTGELFF
TRBV5-3	NA	NA	TRBJ2-1	TGTGCCGGTGGTAGGGGGGGGGAGGACAATGAGCAGTTCTTC	CAGGRGGEDNEQFF
TRBV29-1	TRBD1	many	TRBJ2-7	TGCAGCGTGGAAACGGACAGGAGCTACGAGCAGTACTTC	CSVETDRSYEQYF